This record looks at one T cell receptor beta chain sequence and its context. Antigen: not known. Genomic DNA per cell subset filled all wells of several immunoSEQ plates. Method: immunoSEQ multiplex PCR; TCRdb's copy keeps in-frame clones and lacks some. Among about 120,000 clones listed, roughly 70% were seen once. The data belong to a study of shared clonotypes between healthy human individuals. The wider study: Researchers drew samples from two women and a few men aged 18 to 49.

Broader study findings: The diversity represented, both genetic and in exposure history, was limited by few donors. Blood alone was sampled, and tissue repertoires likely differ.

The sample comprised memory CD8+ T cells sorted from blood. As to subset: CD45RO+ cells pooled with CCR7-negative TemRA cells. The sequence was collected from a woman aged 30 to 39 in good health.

The CDR3 DNA reads TGTGCCAGCATGAGGAGATATTACAATGAGCAGTTCTTC. Its protein product is CASMRRYYNEQFF. The chain has TRBV28 and TRBJ2-1, with unresolved D. The V gene's germline CDR1 is MDHEN and CDR2 SYDVKM. Between the trimmed V and J ends, which lost 7 bases and 4 bases, there was a span of 11 bases. The CDR3 has 13 amino acids.